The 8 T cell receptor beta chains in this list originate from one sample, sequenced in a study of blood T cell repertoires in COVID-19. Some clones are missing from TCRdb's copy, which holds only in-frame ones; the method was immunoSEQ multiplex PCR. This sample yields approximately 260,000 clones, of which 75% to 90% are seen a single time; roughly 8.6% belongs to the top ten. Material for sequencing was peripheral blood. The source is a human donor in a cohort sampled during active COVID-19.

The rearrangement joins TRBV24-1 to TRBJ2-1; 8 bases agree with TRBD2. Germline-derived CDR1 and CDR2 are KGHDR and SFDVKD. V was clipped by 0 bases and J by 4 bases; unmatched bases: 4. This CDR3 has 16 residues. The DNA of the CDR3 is TGTGCCACCAGTGATTTGGGGCGGGGGGATTACAATGAGCAGTTCTTC. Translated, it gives CATSDLGRGDYNEQFF.

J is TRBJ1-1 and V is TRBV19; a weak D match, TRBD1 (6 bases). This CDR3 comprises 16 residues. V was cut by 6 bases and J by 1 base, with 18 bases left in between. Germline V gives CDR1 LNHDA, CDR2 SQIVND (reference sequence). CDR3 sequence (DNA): TGTGCCAGTAGCCAAATCAGGGGCCGGACGAACACTGAAGCTTTCTTT. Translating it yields CASSQIRGRTNTEAFF.

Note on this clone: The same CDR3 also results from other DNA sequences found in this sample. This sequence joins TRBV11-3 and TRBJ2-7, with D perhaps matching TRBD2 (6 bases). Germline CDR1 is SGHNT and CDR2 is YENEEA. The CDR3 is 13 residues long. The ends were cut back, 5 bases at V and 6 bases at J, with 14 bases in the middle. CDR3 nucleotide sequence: TGTGCCAGCAGCCCGTCGGGGGTAGGCGAGCAGTACTTC. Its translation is CASSPSGVGEQYF.

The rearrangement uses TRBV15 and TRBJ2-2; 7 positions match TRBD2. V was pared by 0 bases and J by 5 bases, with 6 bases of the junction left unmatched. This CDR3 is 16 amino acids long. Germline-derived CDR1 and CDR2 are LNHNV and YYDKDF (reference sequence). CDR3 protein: CATSREAGVLTGELFF. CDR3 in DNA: TGTGCCACCAGCAGAGAGGCGGGAGTTTTAACCGGGGAGCTGTTTTTT.

The CDR3 DNA reads as TGTGCCAGTACCCCGGGACTGATAAATTCACCCCTCCACTTT. Translated: CASTPGLINSPLHF. The rearrangement uses TRBV19 and TRBJ1-6, with D possibly being TRBD1 (5 bases). The CDR3 contains 14 residues. Trimming removed 7 bases from V and 7 bases from J, with 14 bases in between. CDR1 is LNHDA, CDR2 SQIVND, per germline (reference sequence).

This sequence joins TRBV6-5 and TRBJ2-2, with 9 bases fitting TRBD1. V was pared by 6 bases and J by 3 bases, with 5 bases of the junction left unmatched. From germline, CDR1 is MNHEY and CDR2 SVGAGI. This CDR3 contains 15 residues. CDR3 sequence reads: CASSKRTGDTGELFF. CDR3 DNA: TGTGCCAGCAGCAAAAGGACAGGGGACACCGGGGAGCTGTTTTTT.

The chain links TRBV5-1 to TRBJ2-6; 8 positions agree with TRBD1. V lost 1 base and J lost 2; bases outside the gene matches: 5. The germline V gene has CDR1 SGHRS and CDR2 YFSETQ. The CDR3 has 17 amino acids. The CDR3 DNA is TGCGCCAGCAGCTTGAGACAGGGGAACCCTGGGGCCAACGTCCTGACTTTC. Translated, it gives CASSLRQGNPGANVLTF.

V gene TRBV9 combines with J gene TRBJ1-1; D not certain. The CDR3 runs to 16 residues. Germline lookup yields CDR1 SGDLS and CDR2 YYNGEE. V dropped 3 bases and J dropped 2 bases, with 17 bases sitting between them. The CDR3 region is CASSEMWTFSNTEAFF. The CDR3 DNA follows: TGTGCCAGCAGCGAAATGTGGACTTTCTCCAACACTGAAGCTTTCTTT.